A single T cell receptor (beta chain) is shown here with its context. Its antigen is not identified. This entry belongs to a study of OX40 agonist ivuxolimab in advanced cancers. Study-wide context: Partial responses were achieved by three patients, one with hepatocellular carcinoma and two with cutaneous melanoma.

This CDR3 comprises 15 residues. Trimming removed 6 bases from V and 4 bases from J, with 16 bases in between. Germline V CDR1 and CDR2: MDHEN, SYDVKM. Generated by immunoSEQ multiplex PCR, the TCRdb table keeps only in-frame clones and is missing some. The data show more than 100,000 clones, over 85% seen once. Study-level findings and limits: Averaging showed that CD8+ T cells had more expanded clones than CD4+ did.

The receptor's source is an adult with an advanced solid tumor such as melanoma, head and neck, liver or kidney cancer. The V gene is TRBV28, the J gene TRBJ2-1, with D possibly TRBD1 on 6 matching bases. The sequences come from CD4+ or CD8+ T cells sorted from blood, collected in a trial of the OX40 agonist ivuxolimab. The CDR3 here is CASSLQGWDYNEQFF. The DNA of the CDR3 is TGTGCCAGCAGCTTACAGGGCTGGGATTACAATGAGCAGTTCTTC.